Shown below are 27 T cell receptor beta chains from a single sample sequenced in a study of blood T cell repertoires in COVID-19 (dated by TCRdb to the early 2020s). Preparation of the library involved the immunoSEQ multiplex PCR assay. Not all clones reach the TCRdb copy of this immuneACCESS table, which keeps in-frame sequences only. Checked studies attribute under half of the gap to unresolved V genes and leave the rest unexplained. Here the sample has approximately 90,000 clones; less than 90% occur a single time. Together, the top ten hold about 7.7% of the sample. The sample comprised peripheral blood. The receptor set was obtained from a man aged 60 to 75 with acute or convalescent COVID-19.

The J gene is TRBJ1-3, the V gene TRBV10-3; D perhaps matches TRBD1 (6 bases). Per the germline V gene, CDR1 is ENHRY and CDR2 is SYGVKD. V dropped 6 bases and J dropped 1 base, with 13 bases sitting between them. The CDR3 is 15 residues long. The CDR3 DNA is TGTGCCATCAGCCAACAGGGTCAATCTGGAAACACCATATATTTT. Its translation: CAISQQGQSGNTIYF.

The sample holds one count of this clone. This sequence joins TRBV5-1 and TRBJ2-7; D might be TRBD1 (5 bases). This CDR3 is 16 amino acids long. Trimming took 4 bases from V and 6 from J, leaving 23 bases between them. Germline values: CDR1 SGHRS, CDR2 YFSETQ. The CDR3 nucleotides are TGCGCCAGCAGCCCCACAGGACGAGACAATCGGCGCGAGCAGTACTTC. It codes for CASSPTGRDNRREQYF.

The V call is TRBV7-7, the J call TRBJ2-6; D might be TRBD1 (5 bases). The germline gives CDR1 SSHAT, CDR2 FNYEAQ (reference sequence). With 11 bases removed from V and 0 bases from J, the gap between germline ends came to 17 bases. This CDR3 is 16 amino acids long. The CDR3 region has the DNA TGTGCCGTCCGAGGACACTCGAGCTCTGGGGCCAACGTCCTGACTTTC. Its translation: CAVRGHSSSGANVLTF.

The chain recombines TRBV2 with TRBJ1-5; 7 bases match TRBD1. The CDR3 is made up of 16 amino acids. V was clipped by 0 bases and J by 6 bases; unmatched bases: 8. Germline loops: CDR1 SNHLY, CDR2 FYNNEI. The CDR3 sequence is CASSEAAGGYVQPQHF. CDR3 coding DNA: TGTGCCAGCAGTGAAGCCGCAGGGGGATACGTTCAGCCCCAGCATTTT.

CDR3 amino acids: CASSEGRGTTEAFF. DNA for the CDR3: TGTGCCAGCAGTGAAGGTAGGGGGACCACTGAAGCTTTCTTT. The chain carries TRBV6-1 and TRBJ1-1; the D gene is possibly TRBD1 (6 bases). The CDR3 extends over 14 amino acids. Trimming removed 1 base at V and 4 bases at J, with 10 bases between. In germline, CDR1 is MNHNS, CDR2 SASEGT.

V and J are TRBV6-6 and TRBJ2-7, with D tentatively TRBD1 (6 bases). Germline values: CDR1 MNHNY, CDR2 SVGAGI (reference sequence). V was shortened by 8 bases and J by 6 bases, with 11 bases between the two germline ends. CDR3 size: 11 residues. The CDR3 nucleotides read TGTGCCAGCGGAACAGGGTTCGAGCAGTACTTC. It translates to CASGTGFEQYF.

This clone was seen once. V and J are TRBV4-3 and TRBJ2-1; 11 positions agree with TRBD2. The CDR3 has 16 amino acids. Germline-derived CDR1 and CDR2 are LGHNA and YSLEER. Trimming at V came to 4 bases and at J to 8 bases, leaving 10 bases not matched to a gene. The CDR3 spells CASSRRIAGGHDEQFF. Here the CDR3 DNA reads TGCGCCAGCAGCCGGAGGATAGCGGGGGGGCATGATGAGCAGTTCTTC.

This sequence joins TRBV5-1 and TRBJ2-1, with 10 bases lining up with TRBD2. Per germline, CDR1 SGHRS and CDR2 YFSETQ. Germline trimming cut 4 bases from V and 2 bases from J; bases unmatched to any gene: 3. There are 15 residues in the CDR3. Written as DNA, the CDR3 is TGCGCCAGCAGCCCTAGCGGGGGCCCCTACAATGAGCAGTTCTTC. Protein sequence: CASSPSGGPYNEQFF.

In this sample, this clone turned up once. This chain connects TRBV19 to TRBJ2-3; D is perhaps TRBD2 (6 bases). This CDR3 has 13 amino acids. Germline V CDR1 and CDR2: LNHDA, SQIVND (reference sequence). With 6 bases removed from V and 0 bases from J, the gap between germline ends came to 7 bases. CDR3: CASRGLSTDTQYF. The CDR3 coding sequence is TGTGCCAGTAGGGGACTTAGCACAGATACGCAGTATTTT.

This clone has a handful of counts. The chain combines TRBV5-1 with TRBJ2-5; possibly TRBD2 for D (5 bases). This CDR3 has 16 amino acids. Trimming took 4 bases from V and 5 from J, leaving 21 bases between them. The germline CDR1 and CDR2 sequences are SGHRS and YFSETQ. CDR3 coding DNA: TGCGCCAGCAGCAAGACGAGCGGAAATGTGCGGGAGACCCAGTACTTC. Protein sequence: CASSKTSGNVRETQYF.

The chain carries TRBV11-2 and TRBJ2-1; D might be TRBD2 (6 bases). V dropped 3 bases and J dropped 2 bases, with 17 bases sitting between them. Germline V CDR1 and CDR2: SGHAT, FQNNGV. This CDR3 comprises 17 residues. The CDR3 DNA follows: TGTGCCAGCAGCTTGGCGCGGGGTGGCGGGGCCTACAATGAGCAGTTCTTC. This gives the protein CASSLARGGGAYNEQFF.

The V gene is TRBV5-1, the J gene TRBJ1-4; D gene unclear. This CDR3 comprises 12 residues. From germline, CDR1 is SGHRS and CDR2 YFSETQ. V was shortened by 2 bases and J by 10 bases, with 9 bases between the two germline ends. This CDR3 is CASSLRGVKLFF. Written as DNA, the CDR3 is TGCGCCAGCAGCTTACGGGGAGTAAAACTGTTTTTT.

This clone was counted a single time. CDR3 loop: CASTDPRSYEQYF. The CDR3, as DNA: TGTGCCAGCACAGATCCCCGTTCCTACGAGCAGTACTTC. This chain links TRBV6-5 with TRBJ2-7; no firm D call. Germline V gives CDR1 MNHEY, CDR2 SVGAGI. The germline V and J ends were trimmed by 7 bases and 1 base, with 11 bases remaining between them. The CDR3 length is 13 residues.

V usage is TRBV29-1 and J usage is TRBJ1-1; D call uncertain. Germline V gives CDR1 SQVTM, CDR2 ANQGSEA. With 7 bases removed from V and 8 bases from J, the gap between germline ends came to 14 bases. The CDR3 length is 11 residues. CDR3 region: CSAAAPGEAFF. DNA of the CDR3: TGCAGCGCCGCGGCCCCGGGGGAAGCTTTCTTT.

The chain recombines TRBV2 with TRBJ1-2; D gene unclear. The CDR3 has 12 residues. With 6 bases removed from V and 8 bases from J, the gap between germline ends came to 13 bases. The germline V gene encodes CDR1 SNHLY and CDR2 FYNNEI. CDR3 in amino acids: CASSGSTGGYTF. CDR3 nucleotides: TGTGCCAGCAGCGGGTCGACGGGAGGCTACACCTTC.

This clone was detected only once. The J gene is TRBJ2-4, the V gene TRBV19, with D unresolved. Germline CDR1 and CDR2: LNHDA and SQIVND (reference sequence). This CDR3 has 16 amino acids. V shed 4 bases and J shed 0 bases, with 13 bases lying between them. CDR3 nucleotide sequence: TGTGCCAGTAGTACTCGACAAACGCTAGCCAAAAACATTCAGTACTTC. Translating it yields CASSTRQTLAKNIQYF.

This clone was detected a few times. This chain joins TRBV19 and TRBJ2-6; D not certain. CDR1 and CDR2 from the germline V gene are LNHDA and SQIVND (reference sequence). The CDR3 is 15 amino acids. V was trimmed by 3 bases and J by 0 bases, leaving 6 bases between them. The CDR3 bases are TGTGCCAGTAGTATCAGTTTCTCTGGGGCCAACGTCCTGACTTTC. Its translation: CASSISFSGANVLTF.

V gene TRBV27 combines with J gene TRBJ2-1; 11 nucleotides align to TRBD2. The CDR3 is 15 residues long. The J segment lost 6 bases and the V segment lost 6 bases, leaving 7 bases of the junction unmatched. In germline, CDR1 is MNHEY, CDR2 SMNVEV (reference sequence). This CDR3 is CASSSGTSGRNEQFF. The CDR3 region has the DNA TGTGCCAGCAGCTCCGGGACTAGCGGTCGCAATGAGCAGTTCTTC.

The V call is TRBV7-3, the J call TRBJ1-2; D is undetermined. The CDR3 is made up of 13 amino acids. Germline V CDR1 and CDR2: SGHTA, FQGTGA. Trimming shortened V by 0 bases and J by 2 bases, and 4 bases separated the two germline ends. CDR3 residues: CASSLTRNYGYTF. CDR3 DNA: TGTGCCAGCAGCTTAACCAGGAACTATGGCTACACCTTC.

This clone was counted a single time. The chain joins TRBV5-1 to TRBJ2-2, with 11 bases identical to TRBD2. CDR1 and CDR2 (germline): SGHRS, YFSETQ. Germline trimming cut 0 bases from V and 6 bases from J; bases unmatched to any gene: 10. The CDR3 covers 18 residues. CDR3 nucleotides: TGCGCCAGCAGCTTGGGCCAGCTACTAGCGGGAGTCCCCGGGGAGCTGTTTTTT. Amino acids: CASSLGQLLAGVPGELFF.

This clone has just one count. The V call is TRBV14, the J call TRBJ1-1; TRBD1 matches 7 bases. V was pared by 1 base and J by 11 bases, with 4 bases of the junction left unmatched. The CDR3 sequence is 12 residues long. The germline gives CDR1 SGHDN, CDR2 FVKESK. CDR3 nucleotide sequence: TGTGCCAGCAGCCAAGTGACAGGGCGGGCTTTCTTT. Translating it yields CASSQVTGRAFF.

This clone has only one observation. V usage is TRBV7-8 and J usage is TRBJ1-3, with D unresolved. Germline V gene sequence: CDR1 SGHVS, CDR2 FQNEAQ. Trimming removed 5 bases at V and 4 bases at J, with 18 bases between. CDR3 length: 16 amino acids. The CDR3, as DNA: TGTGCCAGCAGCCATCAGGTCAACTTTGGAGGAAACACCATATATTTT. Its protein product is CASSHQVNFGGNTIYF.

This rearrangement joins TRBV12-2 to TRBJ1-5; TRBD1 reflects the table's D call only, with no check against the DNA. TRBV12-2 is described as a pseudogene. CDR3 size: 18 residues. CDR3 nucleotides: TGTGCAAGTCGCGGCGTTCAGGGACAGGGGGTGAACAATCAGCCCCAGCATTTT. This encodes CASRGVQGQGVNNQPQHF.

This chain connects TRBV9 to TRBJ2-2, with D tentatively TRBD2 (6 bases). The CDR3 has 16 residues. Trimming left V 3 bases short and J 4 bases short, with 16 bases between. From germline, CDR1 is SGDLS and CDR2 YYNGEE. The CDR3 nucleotides read TGTGCCAGCAGCGCCGGGACTTCCCTACCCACCGGGGAGCTGTTTTTT. Translation gives CASSAGTSLPTGELFF.

The chain combines TRBV6-8 with TRBJ2-7; 14 nucleotides align to TRBD2. Germline trimming cut 10 bases from V and 0 bases from J; bases unmatched to any gene: 14. CDR3 length equals 18 residues. Germline assignment: CDR1 MNHGY and CDR2 SAAAGT. Here the CDR3 DNA reads TGTGCCAAGAGGGGACTAGCGGGAGTAGCGTCCAGCTCCTACGAGCAGTACTTC. Amino acid sequence: CAKRGLAGVASSSYEQYF.

V usage is TRBV6-5 and J usage is TRBJ1-2; a weak D match, TRBD1 (6 bases). This CDR3 has 15 residues. V lost 5 bases, J lost 1 base, and 14 bases lay in between. Per germline, CDR1 MNHEY and CDR2 SVGAGI. The CDR3 spells CASSPRGGLNYGYTF. The DNA for the CDR3 is TGTGCCAGCAGTCCAAGGGGGGGGCTTAACTATGGCTACACCTTC.

The genes are TRBV5-1 and TRBJ1-1; D call uncertain. Trimming removed 2 bases at V and 1 base at J, with 15 bases between. Germline V gene data show CDR1 as SGHRS and CDR2 as YFSETQ. There are 16 residues in the CDR3. CDR3 nucleotides: TGCGCCAGCAGCTTACTTAGACACAGCAAGAACACTGAAGCTTTCTTT. It translates to CASSLLRHSKNTEAFF.